This T cell receptor beta chain was identified in a study of T cells in localized non-small cell lung cancer. TCRdb's table, derived via immunoSEQ multiplex PCR, lists solely in-frame clones and lacks some. In the table there are more than 45,000 clones, 75% to 90% of which are singletons. Comment on this clone: As yet, its antigen is unknown.

Study-wide results and limits: Heterogeneity is still possible, as just one tumor region was sequenced. Uninvolved adjacent lung had more T cell clonality than any other tissue, topping tumor. A median of around 57 clones ranked among the top 100 in tumor appeared in adjacent lung. Those with higher blood T cell density had longer overall survival.

From germline, CDR1 is SNHLY and CDR2 FYNNEI. Trimming took 3 bases from V and 2 from J, leaving 13 bases between them. This CDR3 comprises 16 residues. The specimen was peripheral blood mononuclear cells, collected before any cancer treatment. The source is a man between 40 and 75 years old with stage III lung adenocarcinoma. The rearrangement uses TRBV2 and TRBJ2-2; D is perhaps TRBD1 (5 bases). This CDR3 is CASSDIGVPNTGELFF. The DNA for the CDR3 is TGTGCCAGCAGTGATATAGGGGTCCCAAACACCGGGGAGCTGTTTTTT.